This T cell receptor beta chain derives from a study of vaccination effects on CD4 cells after COVID-19 (dated by TCRdb to between 2021 and 2024). In the study overall: Across the study, the median time from the second dose to post-vaccine sampling was 72 days (range 14 to 241). A total of over nine COVID-19 convalescent patients and a handful of SARS-CoV-2-naive healthy vaccine recipients were included in the full study. The study compared SARS-CoV-2 spike-specific CD4+ TCR repertoires before and after mRNA vaccination in COVID-19 convalescent patients and infection-naive vaccine recipients. In the study, cultures from other donors were sequenced using the Oncomine TCR Beta short-read assay on an Illumina iSeq 100.

Study-wide findings and limitations: At late post-vaccination timepoints, both infection-induced and vaccine-induced clones showed marked clonal contraction, consistent with waning T cell responses. The study was limited by a small number of convalescent patients, and early post-infection timepoints were lacking. Among healthy vaccine recipients, nearly all vaccine-induced clones were SARS-CoV-2 mono-reactive, and just 1 of 255 was cross-reactive with common cold coronaviruses.

Library generation was performed with the immunoSEQ multiplex PCR assay. TCR beta CDR3 sequencing was performed on DNA from the cultured, isolated CD4+ T cells. The study's own analysis went as follows. The analysis removed non-productive TCR sequences, trimmed reads to the CDR3 region, and retained only CDR3s that were 7 or more amino acids long. Antigen-specific clonotypes were identified using the MANAFEST web app by comparison of expansion in peptide wells against reference cultures. For clones to be considered positive, expansion at FDR<0.05 versus reference and all other wells, an odds ratio above 5, and a frequency above 0.1% in two replicate wells were required. Cross-reactive clonotypes were defined as significantly expanded in SARS-CoV-2 spike wells and in at least one common cold coronavirus spike condition. Using the stringdist R package, CDR3 similarity was measured by Levenshtein distance, and unrooted trees were constructed with ape in R 3.6.1. The table comes from immuneACCESS by way of TCRdb, which keeps in-frame sequences with V and J called. Part of the clones is missing from these tables; in studies checked, under half for an unresolved V gene and the rest for unknown reasons. The V and J calls and clone size were taken over from that table, and D and trimming were inferred from the DNA. The table for this sample lists tens of thousands of clones; roughly 63% of them were counted only once. Of the sample, approximately 8.2% falls within the top ten clones.

The germline V end is reduced by 7 bases and the J end by 2 bases; junction bases left unmatched: 7. Counted from cysteine to phenylalanine, this CDR3 has 14 amino acids. The read is trimmed to its CDR3 DNA, 42 bases read in frame from base 1. Sequences SNHLY (CDR1) and FYNNEI (CDR2) are obtained from the germline V gene. As for this clone: The antigen it binds to is not known. The record has no base qualities; no much larger clone is one base away.

In the ViraFEST assay, PBMC were stimulated with viral peptide pools, and antigen-specific CD4+ T cell clonotypes were then identified by expansion using TCR sequencing. After around eleven days of culture, CD4+ T cells were isolated with the EasySep CD4+ T cell isolation kit. Each participant received two doses of an mRNA SARS-CoV-2 vaccine, either BNT162b2 or mRNA-1273. Healthy vaccine recipients had no prior SARS-CoV-2 infection, confirmed by negative nucleocapsid antibodies before and after vaccination. Fewer than 2.5 million PBMC per well were cultured in IMDM with about 5.1% human AB serum, 9 to 10 IU/ml IL-2 and gentamicin, plus 10 ug/ml peptides. On days 3 and 7, half of the culture medium was replaced with fresh IL-2-containing medium. Unless noted otherwise, every peptide stimulation condition was cultured in triplicate wells. Using Ficoll-Paque Plus gradient centrifugation, PBMC were separated from whole blood and then either used fresh or cryopreserved at -140C. The spike proteins of SARS-CoV-2 and of the common cold coronaviruses HCoV-NL63, HCoV-OC43 and HCoV-229E were spanned by overlapping peptide pools. Genomic DNA was extracted from cultured CD4+ T cells with the QIAamp micro DNA kit.

The sample consisted of CD4+ T cells from PBMCs cultured with SARS-CoV-2 spike peptides, taken after COVID-19 vaccination. This specimen's cell subset or site label, interpreted: SARS-CoV-2 spike overlapping peptide pool stimulation. The sequence was obtained from a human donor who received a COVID-19 vaccine. The receptor chain draws on TRBV2 and TRBJ1-1, with 7 bases matching TRBD1. CDR3 region: CASNMGQINTEAFF. In nucleotides, the sequence is TGTGCCAGCAACATGGGACAGATAAACACTGAAGCTTTCTTT. With all but the CDR3 taken from the reference TRBV2 and TRBJ1-1 genes, the full variable domain is: EPEVTQTPSHQVTQMGQEVILRCVPISNHLYFYWYRQILGQKVEFLVSFYNNEISEKSEIFDDQFSVERPDGSNFTLKIRSTKLEDSAMYFCASNMGQINTEAFFGQGTRLTVV.